The rows below give T cell receptor beta chains drawn from one sample of a study of CD8 T cells in ankylosing spondylitis. One entry per CDR3 protein, called by TCRdb with MiXCR from the 5' RACE reads. The sample has fewer than 500,000 distinct CDR3 sequences; around 22% are singletons. Sequenced material: blood, either unsorted or a sorted T cell fraction (not recorded which). All receptors derive from a male donor with ankylosing spondylitis. Each CDR3 is given with its conserved first and last residue. The D gene is left open where the match is weak. Clone sizes are given selectively: once, few, many, or a class where the clone is expanded.

cdr3_nt: TGTGCCAGCCGGCTAGGAGGGGAGTACACTGAAGCTTTCTTT
cdr3_aa: CASRLGGEYTEAFF
j_call: TRBJ1-1
clone_size: .
d_call: .
v_call: TRBV7-2

cdr3_nt: TGTGCCAGTACCATGGGGACTGTTAGCACAGATACGCAGTATTTT
cdr3_aa: CASTMGTVSTDTQYF
j_call: TRBJ2-3
clone_size: .
d_call: .
v_call: TRBV19

cdr3_nt: TGCGCCAGCAGCCCAGGACTATCTGTTGAGACCCAGTACTTC
cdr3_aa: CASSPGLSVETQYF
j_call: TRBJ2-5
clone_size: .
d_call: .
v_call: TRBV5-1

cdr3_nt: TGTGCCAGCTCACCGGGACTCCAGTACTACAATGAGCAGTTCTTC
cdr3_aa: CASSPGLQYYNEQFF
j_call: TRBJ2-1
clone_size: few
d_call: .
v_call: TRBV18

cdr3_nt: TGTGCCTGGAGCAACTCTGGGCAGGGCACTGAAGCTTTCTTT
cdr3_aa: CAWSNSGQGTEAFF
j_call: TRBJ1-1
clone_size: .
d_call: .
v_call: TRBV30

cdr3_nt: TGTGCCTCGTCAAGGGCAGGGGCCTCCTACGAGCAGTACTTC
cdr3_aa: CASSRAGASYEQYF
j_call: TRBJ2-7
clone_size: few
d_call: .
v_call: TRBV10-3

cdr3_nt: TGTGCCAGCAGGGGTAGGGTTAGCACAGATACGCAGTATTTT
cdr3_aa: CASRGRVSTDTQYF
j_call: TRBJ2-3
clone_size: .
d_call: .
v_call: TRBV7-2

cdr3_nt: TGCAGTGCTAGACCCGGGCCCAATGAGCAGTTCTTC
cdr3_aa: CSARPGPNEQFF
j_call: TRBJ2-1
clone_size: few
d_call: .
v_call: TRBV20-1

cdr3_nt: TGTGCCAGCAGCTTAGATTCCCCTAATGAAAAACTGTTTTTT
cdr3_aa: CASSLDSPNEKLFF
j_call: TRBJ1-4
clone_size: .
d_call: .
v_call: TRBV7-9

cdr3_nt: TGTGCCAGCAGCTTAGATGCGGGGCTCTATGGCTACACCTTC
cdr3_aa: CASSLDAGLYGYTF
j_call: TRBJ1-2
clone_size: .
d_call: .
v_call: TRBV11-2

cdr3_nt: TGCAGTGCTAGCGGCCTAGCGAGTAGCAATGAGCAGTTCTTC
cdr3_aa: CSASGLASSNEQFF
j_call: TRBJ2-1
clone_size: .
d_call: .
v_call: TRBV20-1

cdr3_nt: TGCGCCAGCAGTCCCGGGCAAGAGCAGTTCTTC
cdr3_aa: CASSPGQEQFF
j_call: TRBJ2-1
clone_size: few
d_call: .
v_call: TRBV10-2

cdr3_nt: TGTGCCAGCAGTGACGGGGGAGCCCCCTACAATGAGCAGTTCTTC
cdr3_aa: CASSDGGAPYNEQFF
j_call: TRBJ2-1
clone_size: few
d_call: .
v_call: TRBV6-4

cdr3_nt: TGCGCCAGCAGCTTTATGGCCGATGAAAAACTGTTTTTT
cdr3_aa: CASSFMADEKLFF
j_call: TRBJ1-4
clone_size: few
d_call: .
v_call: TRBV5-1

cdr3_nt: TGTGCCAGCAGCTTAATCGGGAGAGTGAATACGCAGTATTTT
cdr3_aa: CASSLIGRVNTQYF
j_call: TRBJ2-3
clone_size: .
d_call: .
v_call: TRBV7-3

cdr3_nt: TGCAGTGCCCCGAGACAGGGGTTCTCCCTTAGCAATCAGCCCCAGCATTTT
cdr3_aa: CSAPRQGFSLSNQPQHF
j_call: TRBJ1-5
clone_size: few
d_call: TRBD1
v_call: TRBV20-1

cdr3_nt: TGTGCCAGCAGCGGTCTCGAAATCACCGGGGAGCTGTTTTTT
cdr3_aa: CASSGLEITGELFF
j_call: TRBJ2-2
clone_size: many
d_call: .
v_call: TRBV25-1

cdr3_nt: TGCAGCGTTTGGGGGGGAGAGGGAAACATTCAGTACTTC
cdr3_aa: CSVWGGEGNIQYF
j_call: TRBJ2-4
clone_size: few
d_call: TRBD2
v_call: TRBV29-1

cdr3_nt: TGTGCCAGCAGTGAGAGCGGGAGGCCAGAGACCCAGTACTTC
cdr3_aa: CASSESGRPETQYF
j_call: TRBJ2-5
clone_size: few
d_call: TRBD2
v_call: TRBV6-1

cdr3_nt: TGCGCCAGCAGCCAAGAGGGAGGGGGTATTACCTACAATGAGCAGTTCTTC
cdr3_aa: CASSQEGGGITYNEQFF
j_call: TRBJ2-1
clone_size: few
d_call: .
v_call: TRBV4-1